The entry that follows covers one TCR beta chain sequence. What it binds is unknown. These data belong to a study of blood T cells in healthy people across ages. Study outcomes and limitations: With naive T cell percentage, TCR beta diversity showed a strong correlation. A conclusive naive versus antigen-experienced comparison was prevented by the unsorted PBMCs.

This CDR3 has 14 amino acids. CDR1 and CDR2 from the germline V gene are DFQATT and SNEGSKA (reference sequence). Losses at the gene ends were 5 bases for V and 2 bases for J; bases not matched to a gene: 4. PCR was performed a second time for about 6 to 12 cycles using a sample-barcoded 5' primer and a J-beta primer mix. TCRdb re-derived calls from the 5' RACE reads in MiXCR, one entry per CDR3 protein. The profile covers roughly 700,000 distinct CDR3 sequences, with 20% to 25% appearing a single time and 8% to 10% taken by the ten largest. These records were also assigned to another study, of T cells of mothers and their children. That source notes: In this cohort, donors were a few healthy Caucasian mothers plus their six children. cDNA synthesis used all extracted RNA, about 1.6 ug per 15 ul.

What was sequenced was blood. The TCR sequence derives from a boy aged 5 to 17 in good health. The chain carries TRBV20-1 and TRBJ2-7; the match to TRBD2 covers 12 bases. CDR3 coding DNA: TGCAGTGCTTACCGGACTAGCGGGACCTACGAGCAGTACTTC. Amino acid sequence: CSAYRTSGTYEQYF.